This T cell receptor (beta chain) was observed in a study of shared clonotypes between healthy human individuals. General study points: Memory subsets generally showed lower estimated richness than naive subsets. Blood alone was sampled, and tissue repertoires likely differ.

Trimming removed 4 bases from V and 6 bases from J, with 16 bases in between. This CDR3 has 15 amino acids. Germline V lookup: CDR1 SGHDT, CDR2 YYEEEE. Each subset's genomic DNA was shared equally among a number of immunoSEQ plates. Clones were read by immunoSEQ multiplex PCR, and TCRdb kept only the in-frame ones, dropping some. The sample has 2 million or so clones; about 95% are singletons. This clone came up once. Its antigen is as yet unknown. The J gene is TRBJ1-4, the V gene TRBV5-6; perhaps TRBD1 as D (5 bases). The sample taken for sequencing was naive CD4+ T cells sorted from blood. Subset denoted: CD45RA+ positively selected. This receptor was obtained from a man aged 18 to 29 in good health. CDR3 sequence reads: CASSGRRGFYEKLFF. CDR3 in DNA: TGTGCCAGCAGCGGAAGAAGGGGCTTTTATGAAAAACTGTTTTTT.